Each of the 16 T cell receptor beta chains below was sequenced from the same sample in a study of blood T cells in healthy people across ages. With a J-beta primer mix and a sample-barcoded 5' primer, a second PCR ran about 7 to 12 cycles. MiXCR, run by TCRdb on the 5' RACE reads, gives a single entry per CDR3 protein. The table shows some 1.5 million distinct CDR3 sequences, with 42% occurring only once. The sample was blood. The source is a woman aged 18-30 years in good health.

This clonotype has more than one count but fewer than ten. This chain uses TRBV20-1 with TRBJ2-5, with TRBD1 identical over 8 bases. The length of the CDR3 is 13 residues. CDR1 and CDR2 (germline): DFQATT, SNEGSKA (reference sequence). The V and J ends lost 5 bases and 4 bases, in that order; junction bases with no gene match: 6. The CDR3 bases are TGCAGTGCTTTCCGGACAGGGATAGAGACCCAGTACTTC. It is translated as CSAFRTGIETQYF.

Turning to this clonotype: This sequence may be a read error, since a much larger clone differs from it by one base. The chain joins TRBV20-1 to TRBJ1-2; TRBD1 matches 7 bases. From germline, CDR1 is DFQATT and CDR2 SNEGSKA (reference sequence). This CDR3 has 12 residues. In nucleotides, the CDR3 is TGCATTGGTGCTGGACAGGCCGATCACTACACCTTC. Amino acids: CIGAGQADHYTF.

The rearrangement links TRBV29-1 to TRBJ2-1, with D possibly TRBD2 on 6 matching bases. Germline CDR1 reads SQVTM; CDR2 reads ANQGSEA. Trimming pared 1 base from V and 6 bases from J, leaving 16 bases between. The CDR3 totals 15 residues. CDR3 bases: TGCAGCGTTGAAGGGGACCGGGACTCGATCAATGAGCAGTTCTTC. This gives the protein CSVEGDRDSINEQFF.

As to this clonotype: The junction differs from germline at one of its ends, possibly a read error. This sequence joins TRBV5-1 and TRBJ2-1; 8 bases line up with TRBD1. There are 20 residues in the CDR3. CDR1 and CDR2 from the germline V gene are SGHRS and YFSETQ. The CDR3 loop reads CASSLDGDLIGQGSYNGQFF. CDR3 sequence (DNA): TGCGCCAGCAGCTTGGATGGTGACTTAATTGGACAGGGATCCTACAATGGGCAGTTCTTC.

This clonotype was observed a handful of times. V usage is TRBV13 and J usage is TRBJ2-7, with 10 nucleotides matching TRBD2. This CDR3 comprises 15 residues. Germline V lookup: CDR1 PRHDT, CDR2 FYEKMQ (reference sequence). The J segment lost 3 bases and the V segment lost 6 bases, leaving 8 bases of the junction unmatched. DNA of the CDR3: TGTGCCAGCAGATCATGGACTAGCGGAAGCTACGAGCAGTACTTC. Translated: CASRSWTSGSYEQYF.

With regard to this clonotype: A much bigger clone sits one base away, suggesting this may be a read error. The V and J genes are TRBV11-2 and TRBJ2-2; D not resolved. Trimming removed 1 base at V and 6 bases at J, with 6 bases between. Germline V gives CDR1 SGHAT, CDR2 FQNNGV. The CDR3 contains 13 residues. DNA for the CDR3: TGTGCCAGCAGCTTAGCGGCTCCCGGGGAGCTGTTTTTT. This encodes CASSLAAPGELFF.

This clonotype was detected a few times. The chain has TRBV20-1 and TRBJ2-3; D is uncertain. The V gene's germline CDR1 is DFQATT and CDR2 SNEGSKA (reference sequence). V was cut by 0 bases and J by 0 bases, with 10 bases left in between. CDR3 length: 15 residues. CDR3: CSARDRVDSTDTQYF. As DNA, the CDR3 is TGCAGTGCTAGAGATAGGGTGGACAGCACAGATACGCAGTATTTT.

The rearrangement links TRBV5-5 to TRBJ2-3; possibly TRBD1 for D (5 bases). Germline loops: CDR1 SGHKS, CDR2 YYEKEE (reference sequence). The CDR3 is 13 amino acids. The V end was cut by 1 base, the J end by 6 bases, with 9 bases between. The CDR3 DNA reads TGTGCCAGCAGCTTGATGACAGTGGATACGCAGTATTTT. Protein product: CASSLMTVDTQYF. Full variable domain (outside the CDR3, taken from reference TRBV5-5 and TRBJ2-3): DAGVTQSPTHLIKTRGQQVTLRCSPISGHKSVSWYQQVLGQGPQFIFQYYEKEERGRGNFPDRFSARQFPNYSSELNVNALLLGDSALYLCASSLMTVDTQYFGPGTRLTVL.

This chain connects TRBV27 to TRBJ2-1; D call uncertain. Germline V lookup: CDR1 MNHEY, CDR2 SMNVEV (reference sequence). V dropped 2 bases and J dropped 0 bases, with 11 bases sitting between them. CDR3 length equals 16 residues. This CDR3 reads CASSLLLFSSYNEQFF. The CDR3, as DNA: TGTGCCAGCAGTTTACTCCTTTTTAGCTCCTACAATGAGCAGTTCTTC.

The gene calls are TRBV14 and TRBJ2-1; weak D call: TRBD2 (6 bases). V lost 0 bases, J lost 6 bases, and 9 bases lay in between. The V gene's germline CDR1 is SGHDN and CDR2 FVKESK. The CDR3 is made up of 14 amino acids. The CDR3 nucleotides read TGTGCCAGCAGCCAAGAACTAGCCCGCAATGAGCAGTTCTTC. Translated, it gives CASSQELARNEQFF.

This clonotype has only a few counts. The chain joins TRBV12-3 or TRBV12-4 to TRBJ1-1; 9 bases are a match to TRBD1. The CDR3 spans 13 residues. Losses at the gene ends were 4 bases for V and 10 bases for J; bases not matched to a gene: 7. CDR3 in amino acids: CASSSRGTGRAFF. For the CDR3, the DNA is TGTGCCAGCAGTTCTAGGGGGACAGGGAGAGCTTTCTTT.

The rearrangement joins TRBV29-1 to TRBJ2-7, with TRBD2 identical over 7 bases. After removal of 4 bases from V and 3 bases from J, the junction contained 9 bases not matched to a gene. The CDR3 contains 14 residues. The V gene's germline CDR1 is SQVTM and CDR2 ANQGSEA. CDR3 bases: TGCAGCGTTGTGGTTAGCGGACTAGGCTACGAGCAGTACTTC. It codes for CSVVVSGLGYEQYF.

This clonotype was observed a few times. Here the CDR3 DNA reads TGTGCCAGCAGGACAGGGTATGGGACCAAAAACATTCAGTACTTC. Amino acid sequence: CASRTGYGTKNIQYF. The chain carries TRBV6-5 and TRBJ2-4, with 7 bases lining up with TRBD1. The CDR3 runs to 15 residues. Germline V gene sequence: CDR1 MNHEY, CDR2 SVGAGI. V dropped 6 bases and J dropped 2; count of bases not matched to a gene: 7.

V is TRBV20-1 and J is TRBJ1-2; tentative D call: TRBD1 (5 bases). The germline V gene has CDR1 DFQATT and CDR2 SNEGSKA (reference sequence). Trimming removed 3 bases at V and 1 base at J, with 9 bases between. This CDR3 is 13 amino acids long. The CDR3 DNA reads TGCAGTGCTAGGGGACCGATTAACTATGGCTACACCTTC. Its translation: CSARGPINYGYTF.

CDR3 residues: CASSLGQHNEQYF. CDR3 nucleotide sequence: TGTGCCAGCAGTTTAGGTCAGCACAATGAGCAGTACTTC. The chain employs TRBV27 and TRBJ2-5, with D unclear. The CDR3 has 13 residues. Germline lookup yields CDR1 MNHEY and CDR2 SMNVEV (reference sequence). Trimming pared 2 bases from V and 11 bases from J, leaving 15 bases between.

V and J are TRBV28 and TRBJ2-7; 7 nucleotides agree with TRBD1. Trimming took 10 bases from V and 3 from J; bases not matched to a gene: 6. The length of the CDR3 is 12 residues. Per the germline V gene, CDR1 is MDHEN and CDR2 is SYDVKM. The CDR3 nucleotides read TGTGCCACTAAGACAGGGAGCTACGAGCAGTACTTC. Translated, it gives CATKTGSYEQYF.